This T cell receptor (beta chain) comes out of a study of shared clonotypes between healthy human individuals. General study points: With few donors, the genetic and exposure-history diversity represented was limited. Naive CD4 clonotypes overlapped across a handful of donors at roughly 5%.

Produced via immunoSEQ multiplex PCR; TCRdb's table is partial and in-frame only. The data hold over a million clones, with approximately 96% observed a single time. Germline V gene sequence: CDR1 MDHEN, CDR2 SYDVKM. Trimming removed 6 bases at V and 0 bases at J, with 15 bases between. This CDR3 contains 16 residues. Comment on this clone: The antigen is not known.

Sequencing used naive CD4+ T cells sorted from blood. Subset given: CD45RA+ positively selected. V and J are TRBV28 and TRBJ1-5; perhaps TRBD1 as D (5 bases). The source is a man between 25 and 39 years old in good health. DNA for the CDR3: TGTGCCAGCAGCGATATCGGGGGGGATAGCAATCAGCCCCAGCATTTT. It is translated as CASSDIGGDSNQPQHF.